This T cell receptor (beta chain) derives from a study of graft-versus-host responses after intestinal transplantation. About the research overall: Recipients had transplants, and these were multivisceral, liver-intestinal, or isolated intestinal. Each patient got anti-thymocyte globulin induction, then tacrolimus and steroids for about 3 years.

The CDR3 totals 19 residues. Regarding this clone: Its antigen is currently unknown.

The method was immunoSEQ multiplex PCR; TCRdb's version includes in-frame clones alone and lacks a portion of them. The sample has under 25,000 clones; 82% are singletons. The sequencing here drew on unstimulated CD8+ T cells sorted from spleen or lymph node cells, taken before transplant. The V and J genes are TRBV12-1 and TRBJ2-1; the D call of TRBD2 is as the table states it, not checked on the DNA. TRBV12-1 is a known pseudogene. The receptor was derived from a human donor who was the organ donor for an intestinal transplant. DNA of the CDR3: TGTGCCAGCAGCACAAAAGCTGCTAGCGGGAGGGCCGAGTACAATGAGCAGTTCTTC. Its translation: CASSTKAASGRAEYNEQFF.